The present T cell receptor (beta chain) was sequenced within a study of blood T cell repertoires in COVID-19. Study context: Acute-phase and convalescent COVID-19 samples originated in the United States, Italy and Spain. PBMCs, B-cell-depleted T cells, or T cells provided the cDNA or gDNA that made up the material.

CDR1 and CDR2 from the germline V gene are ENHRY and SYGVKD. V dropped 2 bases and J dropped 7 bases, with 11 bases sitting between them. The length of the CDR3 is 14 residues. In the original processing: Amplifying reference gene primers gave estimates of nucleated cell counts. Some clones are missing from TCRdb's copy, which holds only in-frame ones; the method was immunoSEQ multiplex PCR. That table gives V, J and clone size, and the DNA gave D and trimming. This table holds more than 100,000 clones, about 80% found once. This receptor was taken from a woman aged 45-65 years with acute or convalescent COVID-19. Sample: peripheral blood. The chain recombines TRBV10-3 with TRBJ1-4, with a tentative D call TRBD1 (6 bases). CDR3 amino acids: CAISEDRLGEKLFF. In DNA form, the CDR3 reads TGTGCCATCAGTGAGGACAGGTTGGGTGAAAAACTGTTTTTT.